Following are 27 T cell receptor beta chains from one sample sequenced in a study of T cell responses to AZD1222 COVID-19 vaccine. Profiling relied on immunoSEQ multiplex PCR, and the TCRdb table lists in-frame clones only, not all of them. This table holds fewer than 150,000 clones, 85% to 95% found once. The specimen comprised peripheral blood, sampled 28 days after the second AZD1222 dose. The source is an adult who received the AZD1222 COVID-19 vaccine.

This chain connects TRBV28 to TRBJ2-5; D is possibly TRBD1 (6 bases). CDR1 MDHEN and CDR2 SYDVKM come from the germline V gene. This CDR3 comprises 14 residues. Trimming removed 4 bases from V and 5 bases from J, with 14 bases in between. The CDR3 region is CASSSGVLGETQYF. For the CDR3, the DNA is TGTGCCAGCAGTTCAGGGGTTCTGGGGGAGACCCAGTACTTC.

J is TRBJ1-2 and V is TRBV11-2, with unresolved D. Germline assignment: CDR1 SGHAT and CDR2 FQNNGV. The CDR3 length is 15 residues. V dropped 5 bases and J dropped 4 bases, with 17 bases sitting between them. The CDR3 nucleotides read TGTGCCAGCAGCGACCTCGCCCAGCCATTCTATGGCTACACCTTC. Protein: CASSDLAQPFYGYTF.

This chain connects TRBV28 to TRBJ1-5, with unresolved D. The length of the CDR3 is 16 residues. Trimming removed 7 bases at V and 5 bases at J, with 21 bases between. Per the germline V gene, CDR1 is MDHEN and CDR2 is SYDVKM. The CDR3 nucleotides read TGTGCCAGCAACGGGCCAGGAGGTTTAGGTGATCAGCCCCAGCATTTT. The encoded protein is CASNGPGGLGDQPQHF.

CDR3: CASSYIRSSGNTIYF. In nucleotides, the CDR3 is TGTGCCAGCAGTTACATACGAAGCTCTGGAAACACCATATATTTT. The chain employs TRBV6-2 or TRBV6-3 and TRBJ1-3; no clear D. Trimming shortened V by 2 bases and J by 0 bases, and 8 bases separated the two germline ends. CDR3 length: 15 residues. The V gene's germline CDR1 is MNHEY and CDR2 SVGEGT.

This chain joins TRBV28 and TRBJ2-5, with 11 nucleotides matching TRBD2. CDR1 and CDR2 (germline): MDHEN, SYDVKM. The V and J ends lost 10 bases and 5 bases, in that order; junction bases with no gene match: 6. This CDR3 is built from 13 residues. CDR3 coding DNA: TGTGCCACTCTAGCGGGAGGAGGGGAGACCCAGTACTTC. Translating gives CATLAGGGETQYF.

The V gene is TRBV5-1, the J gene TRBJ1-4; D is possibly TRBD1 (5 bases). V was pared by 1 base and J by 0 bases, with 7 bases between. The CDR3 contains 15 residues. The germline V gene encodes CDR1 SGHRS and CDR2 YFSETQ. Here the CDR3 DNA reads TGCGCCAGCAGCTTGCGGGGGGCAACTAATGAAAAACTGTTTTTT. This gives the protein CASSLRGATNEKLFF.

The chain joins TRBV2 to TRBJ2-7, with TRBD1 as a possible D gene (6 bases). The CDR3 has 14 residues. Germline assignment: CDR1 SNHLY and CDR2 FYNNEI. The V and J ends lost 6 bases and 0 bases respectively, with 12 bases between them. The CDR3 DNA reads TGTGCCAGCAGGGCCGGGACAAGCTCCTACGAGCAGTACTTC. Translation gives CASRAGTSSYEQYF.

This chain uses TRBV2 with TRBJ1-2; 9 bases are shared with TRBD1. Trimming at V came to 6 bases and at J to 6 bases, leaving 5 bases not matched to a gene. This CDR3 spans 13 amino acids. Germline CDR1 is SNHLY and CDR2 is FYNNEI. The CDR3 loop is CASRRRTGDGYTF. DNA of the CDR3: TGTGCCAGCAGAAGAAGGACAGGGGATGGCTACACCTTC.

This chain joins TRBV2 and TRBJ1-2; maybe TRBD1 (5 bases). With 6 bases removed from V and 4 bases from J, the gap between germline ends came to 18 bases. Germline V CDR1 and CDR2: SNHLY, FYNNEI. The CDR3 has 15 amino acids. The CDR3 sequence is CASSEWGGSAYGYTF. DNA of the CDR3: TGTGCCAGCAGCGAGTGGGGGGGTTCTGCCTATGGCTACACCTTC. The complete variable domain, with remaining parts taken from reference TRBV2 and TRBJ1-2, reads EPEVTQTPSHQVTQMGQEVILRCVPISNHLYFYWYRQILGQKVEFLVSFYNNEISEKSEIFDDQFSVERPDGSNFTLKIRSTKLEDSAMYFCASSEWGGSAYGYTFGSGTRLTVV.

This chain connects TRBV7-2 to TRBJ1-2, with 7 bases matching TRBD1. This CDR3 is 16 amino acids long. The junction had 9 bases not matched to a gene; V was cut back by 1 base and J by 4 bases. From germline, CDR1 is SGHTA and CDR2 FQGNSA. As DNA, the CDR3 is TGTGCCAGCAGCTTAGTGGGGACAGCGTCTATCTATGGCTACACCTTC. Translation gives CASSLVGTASIYGYTF.

J is TRBJ2-5 and V is TRBV9, with 14 bases matching TRBD2. The germline CDR1 and CDR2 sequences are SGDLS and YYNGEE. Trimming removed 4 bases from V and 1 base from J; junction bases left unmatched: 3. The CDR3 has 16 residues. The CDR3: CASSSGLAGGQETQYF. The CDR3 bases are TGTGCCAGCAGCTCCGGACTAGCGGGGGGCCAAGAGACCCAGTACTTC.

The V gene is TRBV14, the J gene TRBJ2-1, with 11 bases fitting TRBD2. The germline V gene has CDR1 SGHDN and CDR2 FVKESK. The CDR3 consists of 16 residues. V dropped 6 bases and J dropped 2; count of bases not matched to a gene: 6. As DNA, the CDR3 is TGTGCCAGCAGTCAGTTAGCGGGAGGGACCTACAATGAGCAGTTCTTC. It is translated as CASSQLAGGTYNEQFF.

This clone was seen a handful of times. Its ends do not fully match the called genes, so a read error is possible. The chain carries TRBV7-2 and TRBJ1-6, with 7 bases matching TRBD1. Looked up from germline, CDR1 is SGHTA and CDR2 is FQGNSA. The CDR3 consists of 12 residues. As DNA, the CDR3 is TGTGCCAGCAGCACTATGACAGGGAGGGTCTACTTT. The encoded protein is CASSTMTGRVYF.

The rearrangement joins TRBV6-5 to TRBJ1-4, with D possibly TRBD1 on 5 matching bases. V lost 2 bases and J 3 bases, leaving 10 bases between the germline ends. Looked up from germline, CDR1 is MNHEY and CDR2 is SVGAGI. The CDR3 extends over 15 amino acids. The CDR3 DNA sequence: TGTGCCAGCAGTTACACGGGGGTGGCTAATGAAAAACTGTTTTTT. Its translation is CASSYTGVANEKLFF.

The chain has TRBV10-3 and TRBJ2-7; D might be TRBD1 (5 bases). Germline CDR1 and CDR2: ENHRY and SYGVKD. V lost 5 bases and J 5 bases, leaving 16 bases between the germline ends. The CDR3 totals 14 residues. In DNA form, the CDR3 reads TGTGCCATCAGTCATATACCGCTCAGGGACGAGCAGTACTTC. Encoded protein: CAISHIPLRDEQYF.

This clone was counted a few times. The DNA of the CDR3 is TGCAGCGCCCAGGGGGCGGAAGAGACCCAGTACTTC. It encodes CSAQGAEETQYF. The rearrangement uses TRBV29-1 and TRBJ2-5; 8 bases align to TRBD1. The V segment lost 7 bases and the J segment 3 bases; nucleotides outside the gene matches: 4. Germline CDR1 is SQVTM and CDR2 is ANQGSEA. This CDR3 contains 12 residues. The entire variable domain, with the rest obtained from reference TRBV29-1 and TRBJ2-5, is as follows: SAVISQKPSRDICQRGTSLTIQCQVDSQVTMMFWYRQQPGQSLTLIATANQGSEATYESGFVIDKFPISRPNLTFSTLTVSNMSPEDSSIYLCSAQGAEETQYFGPGTRLLVL.

The gene calls are TRBV28 and TRBJ1-5; the D is unclear. CDR3 length: 14 amino acids. Germline-derived CDR1 and CDR2 are MDHEN and SYDVKM. V was cut by 2 bases and J by 6 bases, with 11 bases left in between. CDR3 DNA: TGTGCCAGCAGTTTAGGCCCTGTTGGTCAGCCCCAGCATTTT. Translated: CASSLGPVGQPQHF.

This chain joins TRBV19 and TRBJ2-7, with TRBD1 matching over 9 bases. V shed 4 bases, J shed 0 bases, and the junction held 4 bases outside the gene matches. The CDR3 length is 15 residues. The V gene's germline CDR1 is LNHDA and CDR2 SQIVND (reference sequence). The CDR3: CASSRRDRDSYEQYF. The CDR3 DNA is TGTGCCAGTAGTAGACGGGACAGGGACTCCTACGAGCAGTACTTC.

The chain links TRBV4-3 to TRBJ1-1, with TRBD1 matching 8 bases. V gave up 4 bases and J gave up 3 bases; unmatched junction bases: 4. CDR3 length equals 14 residues. The germline V gene has CDR1 LGHNA and CDR2 YSLEER. CDR3 region: CASSRETGDTEAFF. CDR3 in DNA: TGCGCCAGCAGCCGAGAGACAGGGGACACTGAAGCTTTCTTT.

This chain joins TRBV10-3 and TRBJ2-1; D gene ambiguous. V lost 6 bases to trimming and J lost 5 bases, with 14 bases between them. The CDR3 has 14 residues. Per germline, CDR1 ENHRY and CDR2 SYGVKD. CDR3 amino acids: CAISPRDQNNEQFF. The CDR3 DNA reads as TGTGCCATCAGCCCCCGAGACCAAAACAATGAGCAGTTCTTC.

The V gene is TRBV6-1, the J gene TRBJ2-7; D is uncertain. Germline V lookup: CDR1 MNHNS, CDR2 SASEGT. This CDR3 spans 15 amino acids. V was cut by 2 bases and J by 3 bases, with 14 bases left in between. In DNA form, the CDR3 reads TGTGCCAGCAGTGAATTTAGCCATTGGGACTACGAGCAGTACTTC. Residues: CASSEFSHWDYEQYF.

The chain is built from TRBV6-2 or TRBV6-3 and TRBJ1-1; D is undetermined. The CDR3 length is 15 residues. V was pared by 2 bases and J by 3 bases, with 13 bases between. Germline values: CDR1 MNHEY, CDR2 SVGEGT. This chain's CDR3 is CASSYDFDPDTEAFF. CDR3 sequence (DNA): TGTGCCAGCAGTTACGACTTTGACCCGGACACTGAAGCTTTCTTT.

V and J are TRBV11-2 and TRBJ2-2; 11 bases line up with TRBD2. The CDR3 is made up of 16 amino acids. J lost 6 bases, V lost 5 bases, and 8 bases had no gene match. CDR1 is SGHAT and CDR2 is FQNNGV in the germline V gene. Here the CDR3 reads CASSGLLAGDPGELFF. For the CDR3, the DNA is TGTGCCAGCAGCGGATTACTAGCGGGAGACCCCGGGGAGCTGTTTTTT.

The rearrangement links TRBV21-1 to TRBJ2-3. TRBV21-1 is reported as a pseudogene. The CDR3 has 10 residues. The CDR3 sequence: CASHRDTQYF. The CDR3 bases are TGTGCCAGCCACCGTGATACGCAGTATTTT.

This chain joins TRBV7-9 and TRBJ2-5; TRBD1 is a possible D gene (6 bases). Trimming stripped 5 bases from V and 2 bases from J, with 12 bases between. Germline V gene lookup returns CDR1 SEHNR and CDR2 FQNEAQ (reference sequence). The CDR3 loop spans 14 amino acids. CDR3: CASSRGTKQETQYF. The CDR3 nucleotides read TGTGCCAGCAGCCGAGGGACAAAACAAGAGACCCAGTACTTC.

The genes are TRBV3-1 (or the pseudogene TRBV3-2) and TRBJ1-2; no clear D. CDR3 length equals 15 residues. V dropped 1 base and J dropped 7 bases, with 16 bases sitting between them. CDR1 is LGHDT and CDR2 is YNNKEL in the germline V gene (reference sequence). CDR3 coding DNA: TGTGCCAGCAGCCAAGCGACACCCTCCTCAGGTGGCTACACCTTC. As protein: CASSQATPSSGGYTF.

The genes are TRBV7-9 and TRBJ1-2; D not resolved. Trimming shortened V by 7 bases and J by 8 bases, and 17 bases separated the two germline ends. This CDR3 comprises 13 residues. Germline lookup yields CDR1 SEHNR and CDR2 FQNEAQ (reference sequence). CDR3 in amino acids: CASTNNRIEGYTF. DNA for the CDR3: TGTGCCAGCACCAATAATAGAATCGAAGGCTACACCTTC.